Listed here is a single T cell receptor (beta chain). Repertoires were generated with immunoSEQ multiplex PCR, while TCRdb's copy carries only in-frame clones and drops some. The table records 100,000 or so clones, approximately 91% of them present only once. The junction had 8 bases not matched to a gene; V was cut back by 7 bases and J by 2 bases. The CDR3 runs to 15 residues. From germline, CDR1 is MNHEY and CDR2 SVGAGI. This sample is drawn from a study of T cell changes during pregnancy in multiple sclerosis. The J gene is TRBJ1-5, the V gene TRBV6-5; 7 positions agree with TRBD1. Sequenced here: peripheral blood, sampled in the second trimester of pregnancy. The sequence was obtained from a female donor with multiple sclerosis, enrolled in a pregnancy study. Here the CDR3 DNA reads TGTGCCAGCACTCGGACAGGCGGCGGCAATCAGCCCCAGCATTTT. The encoded protein is CASTRTGGGNQPQHF.